The rows below give T cell receptor beta chains drawn from one sample of a study of blood T cell repertoires in COVID-19. Some clones are missing from TCRdb's copy, which holds only in-frame ones; the method was immunoSEQ multiplex PCR. The sample lists about 180,000 clones, approximately 85% seen once, with 9.8% in the top ten. The sample comprised peripheral blood. The receptors come from a woman older than 75 with acute or convalescent COVID-19. Both conserved end residues are part of each CDR3. D genes are given only for firm matches. Some rows mark clone size as missing; the rest say once, few, many or name a class of expanded clone.

size,V,D,J,CDR3,DNA
once,TRBV7-9,TRBD1,TRBJ1-4,CASSLAGTQGGEKLFF,TGTGCCAGCAGCCTTGCCGGGACACAGGGGGGTGAAAAACTGTTTTTT
.,TRBV7-9,TRBD1,TRBJ2-3,CASSLGETGGNTQYF,TGTGCCAGCAGCTTAGGGGAGACAGGGGGGAATACGCAGTATTTT
few,TRBV12-3/TRBV12-4,.,TRBJ1-2,CASSFGVDYGYTF,TGTGCCAGCAGTTTCGGGGTGGACTATGGCTACACCTTC
.,TRBV4-3,.,TRBJ1-1,CASSQDLGRDGTEAFF,TGCGCCAGCAGCCAAGATCTGGGGAGGGATGGCACTGAAGCTTTCTTT
.,TRBV9,.,TRBJ1-4,CASSGREEGGEKLFF,TGTGCCAGCAGCGGCCGGGAGGAGGGAGGTGAAAAACTGTTTTTT
.,TRBV5-5,.,TRBJ1-1,CASSQTNPNTEAFF,TGTGCCAGCAGCCAAACTAACCCGAACACTGAAGCTTTCTTT
.,TRBV15,.,TRBJ1-1,CATSRLVNTEAFF,TGTGCCACCAGCAGACTCGTCAACACTGAAGCTTTCTTT
.,TRBV7-9,.,TRBJ1-2,CASTQRTGGANGYTF,TGTGCCAGCACCCAACGGACCGGGGGAGCGAATGGCTACACCTTC
.,TRBV19,.,TRBJ1-1,CASRLFQQGNTEAFF,TGTGCCAGTAGGCTTTTTCAACAGGGGAACACTGAAGCTTTCTTT
.,TRBV30,.,TRBJ2-2,CAWRQGNTGELFF,TGTGCCTGGAGACAGGGGAACACCGGGGAGCTGTTTTTT
few,TRBV6-5,.,TRBJ2-2,CASRIAATGELFF,TGTGCCAGCCGGATAGCGGCTACCGGGGAGCTGTTTTTT
once,TRBV7-9,.,TRBJ2-2,CASSLSQGGTGELFF,TGTGCCAGCAGCTTAAGCCAGGGGGGAACCGGGGAGCTGTTTTTT
.,TRBV3-1/TRBV3-2,TRBD2,TRBJ2-7,CASSPIAGGLGEQYF,TGTGCCAGCAGCCCCATAGCGGGAGGCCTCGGAGAGCAGTACTTC
.,TRBV19,TRBD1,TRBJ1-2,CASSVGQGAGGYTF,TGTGCCAGTAGTGTTGGACAGGGGGCAGGTGGCTACACCTTC
.,TRBV9,TRBD2,TRBJ2-2,CASSVGGGLTGELFF,TGTGCCAGCAGCGTAGGCGGGGGGCTCACCGGGGAGCTGTTTTTT
.,TRBV29-1,.,TRBJ1-2,CSVSGIGYGYTF,TGCAGCGTTTCAGGAATCGGCTATGGCTACACCTTC
.,TRBV9,TRBD1,TRBJ1-1,CASSVRQGAYTEAFF,TGTGCCAGCAGCGTAAGACAGGGGGCATACACTGAAGCTTTCTTT
.,TRBV7-8,.,TRBJ1-1,CASSLGGRYTEAFF,TGTGCCAGCAGCTTAGGAGGGAGGTACACTGAAGCTTTCTTT
.,TRBV9,TRBD1,TRBJ1-6,CASSAMTGHNSPLHF,TGTGCCAGCAGCGCGATGACAGGGCACAATTCACCCCTCCACTTT
.,TRBV4-1,TRBD1,TRBJ2-2,CASSQGSDRARVSGELFF,TGCGCCAGCAGCCAAGGCTCAGACAGGGCTAGGGTGAGCGGGGAGCTGTTTTTT
.,TRBV4-3,TRBD1,TRBJ1-2,CASSQDWNRGQSFGYTF,TGCGCCAGCAGCCAAGATTGGAACAGGGGTCAATCATTTGGCTACACCTTC
few,TRBV18,.,TRBJ2-2,CASSFSTGSLTNTGELFF,TGTGCCAGCTCATTTTCGACAGGCTCCCTGACTAACACCGGGGAGCTGTTTTTT
.,TRBV6-6,TRBD1,TRBJ1-3,CASSDLDRGGNTIYF,TGTGCCAGCAGTGACTTAGACAGGGGTGGAAACACCATATATTTT
.,TRBV5-1,TRBD2,TRBJ2-7,CASSWTSGTYEQYF,TGCGCCAGCAGCTGGACTAGCGGGACCTACGAGCAGTACTTC
.,TRBV3-1/TRBV3-2,TRBD2,TRBJ2-5,CASSQGTSGDQETQYF,TGTGCCAGCAGCCAGGGGACTAGCGGGGACCAAGAGACCCAGTACTTC
.,TRBV12-3/TRBV12-4,.,TRBJ1-2,CASSSQDSYGYTF,TGTGCCAGCAGTTCCCAGGACAGCTATGGCTACACCTTC
.,TRBV29-1,.,TRBJ2-2,CSAQTATGSNTGELFF,TGCAGCGCCCAGACCGCGACAGGATCGAACACCGGGGAGCTGTTTTTT
.,TRBV6-5,.,TRBJ2-3,CASSTDRMVRDTQYF,TGTGCCAGCAGTACCGACAGGATGGTCCGTGATACGCAGTATTTT
.,TRBV20-1,.,TRBJ2-7,CSASLNWEQYF,TGCAGTGCAAGTCTAAATTGGGAGCAGTACTTC
.,TRBV9,.,TRBJ2-3,CASSAYPGSSTDTQYF,TGTGCCAGCAGCGCCTACCCAGGGTCGAGCACAGATACGCAGTATTTT
.,TRBV7-8,.,TRBJ1-5,CASSLAALRGNQPQHF,TGTGCCAGCAGCTTAGCAGCATTGAGAGGCAATCAGCCCCAGCATTTT
.,TRBV5-1,TRBD1,TRBJ1-2,CASSSDRGDYGYTF,TGCGCCAGCAGTAGTGACAGGGGAGACTATGGCTACACCTTC
once,TRBV5-1,.,TRBJ1-1,CASSLASGETEAFF,TGCGCCAGCAGCTTGGCGTCCGGGGAAACTGAAGCTTTCTTT
.,TRBV5-1,TRBD1,TRBJ1-1,CASSLDRGEAFF,TGCGCCAGCAGCTTGGACAGGGGTGAAGCTTTCTTT
.,TRBV5-8,TRBD1,TRBJ1-6,CASSLAGQSNSPLHF,TGTGCCAGCAGCTTGGCGGGACAGAGCAATTCACCCCTCCACTTT
.,TRBV9,TRBD2,TRBJ2-1,CASSVGPSGNNEQFF,TGTGCCAGCAGCGTAGGTCCTAGCGGGAATAATGAGCAGTTCTTC
once,TRBV7-9,TRBD2,TRBJ2-2,CASSRREGLNTGELFF,TGTGCCAGCAGCCGGCGGGAGGGCCTGAACACCGGGGAGCTGTTTTTT
.,TRBV27,.,TRBJ2-7,CASSFQVTYEQYF,TGTGCCAGCAGTTTCCAGGTGACCTACGAGCAGTACTTC
.,TRBV7-2,.,TRBJ1-1,CASSQYTVNTEAFF,TGTGCCAGCAGCCAATATACAGTGAACACTGAAGCTTTCTTT
few,TRBV7-9,TRBD2,TRBJ2-2,CASSPLLAVASTGELFF,TGTGCCAGCAGCCCCCTCCTAGCGGTCGCGAGCACCGGGGAGCTGTTTTTT
few,TRBV4-1,TRBD2,TRBJ2-1,CASSQGRGLAGVGEQFF,TGCGCCAGCAGCCAAGGGAGGGGGCTAGCGGGAGTTGGAGAGCAGTTCTTC
.,TRBV19,.,TRBJ2-1,CASSWGGASYNEQFF,TGTGCCAGTAGTTGGGGGGGGGCCTCCTACAATGAGCAGTTCTTC
.,TRBV9,TRBD1,TRBJ1-1,CASSVAAGGLNTEAFF,TGTGCCAGCAGCGTAGCGGCAGGGGGCCTGAACACTGAAGCTTTCTTT
.,TRBV15,.,TRBJ1-5,CATSTSPSNQPQHF,TGTGCCACCAGCACCTCCCCGAGCAATCAGCCCCAGCATTTT
.,TRBV2,TRBD2,TRBJ2-1,CASNKAGGANEQFF,TGTGCCAGCAATAAAGCGGGGGGTGCAAATGAGCAGTTCTTC
.,TRBV10-3,TRBD1,TRBJ1-5,CAISESDRAGNQPQHF,TGTGCCATCAGTGAGTCGGACAGGGCTGGCAATCAGCCCCAGCATTTT
.,TRBV5-6,.,TRBJ2-5,CASSFGRKETQYF,TGTGCCAGCAGCTTTGGCAGGAAAGAGACCCAGTACTTC
.,TRBV18,.,TRBJ1-2,CASSPSQDYGYTF,TGTGCCAGCTCACCAAGCCAGGACTATGGCTACACCTTC
.,TRBV7-2,TRBD2,TRBJ2-5,CASSRGLAVQETQYF,TGTGCCAGCAGCAGGGGACTAGCGGTCCAAGAGACCCAGTACTTC
.,TRBV2,TRBD1,TRBJ2-7,CAGGSGQLLYEQYF,TGTGCCGGGGGCTCGGGACAGCTCCTCTACGAGCAGTACTTC
.,TRBV29-1,TRBD1,TRBJ2-2,CSVEARGTGRNQRELFF,TGCAGCGTTGAAGCCCGAGGGACAGGGAGAAACCAGCGGGAGCTGTTTTTT
.,TRBV6-5,.,TRBJ2-7,CASRTLDRSYEQYF,TGTGCCAGCAGGACCCTAGACAGGTCCTACGAGCAGTACTTC
.,TRBV7-6,.,TRBJ2-6,CASNLGGGSGANVLTF,TGTGCCAGCAACTTAGGAGGGGGCTCTGGGGCCAACGTCCTGACTTTC
few,TRBV27,.,TRBJ2-7,CASSLSPTRGSYEQYF,TGTGCCAGCAGTTTATCGCCCACCCGGGGGTCCTACGAGCAGTACTTC
.,TRBV3-1/TRBV3-2,TRBD2,TRBJ2-1,CASSHSSGRPYNEQFF,TGTGCCAGCAGCCACTCTAGCGGGAGGCCCTACAATGAGCAGTTCTTC
.,TRBV27,.,TRBJ1-6,CASSLGVPGGPNSPLHF,TGTGCCAGCAGTTTAGGGGTCCCCGGCGGGCCGAATTCACCCCTCCACTTT
.,TRBV28,TRBD1,TRBJ2-5,CASSSPGQGARETQYF,TGTGCCAGCAGTTCCCCGGGACAGGGGGCGCGGGAGACCCAGTACTTC
.,TRBV29-1,.,TRBJ1-5,CSVVIGAGSNQPQHF,TGCAGCGTTGTAATAGGGGCTGGGAGCAATCAGCCCCAGCATTTT
few,TRBV5-1,TRBD1,TRBJ2-3,CASTRDRRTDTQYF,TGCGCCAGCACGAGGGACAGACGCACAGATACGCAGTATTTT